This TCR beta chain was captured in a study of Ad26.COV2.S vaccination and SARS-CoV-2 variants. Using immunoSEQ multiplex PCR, the repertoire was profiled, and TCRdb retains in-frame clones only, with some absent. Among under 400,000 clones, around 87% were seen once, and the ten largest hold roughly 3.1%. The treatment denotes: roughly 20 received Ad26.COV2.S at low or high dose, single or two shots; 5 received placebo; per-sample allocation not given. Collection of samples fell on day 63 after the first vaccine or placebo injection. The J segment lost 6 bases and the V segment lost 4 bases, leaving 4 bases of the junction unmatched. The CDR3 is made up of 14 amino acids. Germline-derived CDR1 and CDR2 are SGHRS and YFSETQ.

The sequence was collected from a person between 18 and 60 years old who received the Ad26.COV2.S COVID-19 vaccine or a placebo. This material consisted of peripheral blood, taken in a trial of Ad26.COV2.S vaccine versus placebo. The rearrangement uses TRBV5-1 and TRBJ1-4; the match to TRBD1 covers 9 bases. The CDR3 protein is CASSPGQGDEKLFF. The CDR3 DNA reads as TGCGCCAGCAGCCCGGGACAGGGAGATGAAAAACTGTTTTTT.